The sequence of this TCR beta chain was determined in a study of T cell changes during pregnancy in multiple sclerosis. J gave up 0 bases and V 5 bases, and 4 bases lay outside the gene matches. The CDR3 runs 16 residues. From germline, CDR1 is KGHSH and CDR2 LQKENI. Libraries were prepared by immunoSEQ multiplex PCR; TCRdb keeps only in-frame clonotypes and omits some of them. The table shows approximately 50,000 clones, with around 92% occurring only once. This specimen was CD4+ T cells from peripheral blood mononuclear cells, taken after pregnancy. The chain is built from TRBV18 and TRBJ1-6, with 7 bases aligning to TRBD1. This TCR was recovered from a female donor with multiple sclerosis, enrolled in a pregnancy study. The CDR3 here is CASSDRVGSYNSPLHF. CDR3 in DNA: TGTGCCAGCTCAGACAGGGTTGGCTCCTATAATTCACCCCTCCACTTT.